The TCR beta chain under discussion was sequenced for a study of technical replicates of blood from a few donors. Germline V gene data show CDR1 as LNHNV and CDR2 as YYDKDF (reference sequence). This CDR3 is 16 amino acids long. Trimming shortened V by 0 bases and J by 1 base, and 11 bases separated the two germline ends. Clones were sequenced by immunoSEQ multiplex PCR, and TCRdb holds only the in-frame ones, with some missing. The data contain approximately 75,000 clones, 95% to 98% of them singletons. The V and J genes are TRBV15 and TRBJ2-3, with a weak D call TRBD1 (6 bases). Sequencing used T cells isolated from PBMCs. The source is a human donor in good health. The DNA of the CDR3 is TGTGCCACCAGCAGAGATCTTGGGGGCCGCACAGATACGCAGTATTTT. It yields the protein CATSRDLGGRTDTQYF.